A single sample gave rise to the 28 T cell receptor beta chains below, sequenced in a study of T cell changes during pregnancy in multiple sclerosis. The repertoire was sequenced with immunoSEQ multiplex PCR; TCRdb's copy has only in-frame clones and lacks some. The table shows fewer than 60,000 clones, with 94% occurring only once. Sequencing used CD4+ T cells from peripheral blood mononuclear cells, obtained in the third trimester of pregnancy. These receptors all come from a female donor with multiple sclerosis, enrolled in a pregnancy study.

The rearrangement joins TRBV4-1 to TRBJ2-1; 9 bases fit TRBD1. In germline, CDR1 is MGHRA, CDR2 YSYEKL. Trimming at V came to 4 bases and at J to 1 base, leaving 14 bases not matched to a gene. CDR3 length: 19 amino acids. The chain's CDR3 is CASSPRDRVLAGSYNEQFF. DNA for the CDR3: TGCGCCAGCAGCCCCCGGGACAGGGTGCTAGCAGGGTCCTACAATGAGCAGTTCTTC.

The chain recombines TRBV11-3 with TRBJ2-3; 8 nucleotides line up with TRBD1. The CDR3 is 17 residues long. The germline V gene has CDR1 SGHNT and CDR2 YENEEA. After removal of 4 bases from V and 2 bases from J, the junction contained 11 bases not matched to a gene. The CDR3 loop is CASSSQRGTGVTDTQYF. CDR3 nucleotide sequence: TGTGCCAGCAGCTCGCAGCGAGGGACAGGAGTCACAGATACGCAGTATTTT. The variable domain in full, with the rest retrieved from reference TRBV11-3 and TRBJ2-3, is EAGVVQSPRYKIIEKKQPVAFWCNPISGHNTLYWYLQNLGQGPELLIRYENEEAVDDSQLPKDRFSAERLKGVDSTLKIQPAELGDSAVYLCASSSQRGTGVTDTQYFGPGTRLTVL.

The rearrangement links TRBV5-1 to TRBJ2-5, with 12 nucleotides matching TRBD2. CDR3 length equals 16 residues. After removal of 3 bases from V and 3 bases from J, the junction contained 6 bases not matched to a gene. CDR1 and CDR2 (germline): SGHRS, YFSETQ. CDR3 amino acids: CASSSGLAGGKETQYF. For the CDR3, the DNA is TGCGCCAGCAGCTCGGGACTAGCGGGCGGCAAAGAGACCCAGTACTTC.

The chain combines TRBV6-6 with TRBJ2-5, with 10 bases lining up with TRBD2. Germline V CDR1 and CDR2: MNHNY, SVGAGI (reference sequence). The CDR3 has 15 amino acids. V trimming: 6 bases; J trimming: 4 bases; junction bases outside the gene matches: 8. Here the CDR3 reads CASSRSGGARETQYF. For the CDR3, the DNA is TGTGCCAGCAGCCGAAGCGGGGGGGCCCGAGAGACCCAGTACTTC.

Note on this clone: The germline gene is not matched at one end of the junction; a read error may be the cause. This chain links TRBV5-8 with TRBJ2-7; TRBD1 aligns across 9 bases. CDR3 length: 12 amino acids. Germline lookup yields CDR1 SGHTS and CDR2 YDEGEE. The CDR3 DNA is TGTGCCAGCAGCCGGGACAGGGCCAAGTTATTCTTC. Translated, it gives CASSRDRAKLFF.

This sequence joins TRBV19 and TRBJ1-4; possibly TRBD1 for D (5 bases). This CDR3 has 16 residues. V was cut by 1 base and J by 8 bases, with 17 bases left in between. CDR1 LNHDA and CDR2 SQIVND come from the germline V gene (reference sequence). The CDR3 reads CASSIALRGRNEKLFF. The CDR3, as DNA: TGTGCCAGTAGTATAGCGCTAAGGGGCAGAAACGAAAAACTGTTTTTT.

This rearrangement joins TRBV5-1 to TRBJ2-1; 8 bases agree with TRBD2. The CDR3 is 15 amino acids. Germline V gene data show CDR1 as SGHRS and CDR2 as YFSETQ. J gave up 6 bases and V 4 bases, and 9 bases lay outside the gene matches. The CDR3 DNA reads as TGCGCCAGCAGCGCGCGAGTAGCGGGGACCAATGAGCAGTTCTTC. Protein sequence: CASSARVAGTNEQFF.

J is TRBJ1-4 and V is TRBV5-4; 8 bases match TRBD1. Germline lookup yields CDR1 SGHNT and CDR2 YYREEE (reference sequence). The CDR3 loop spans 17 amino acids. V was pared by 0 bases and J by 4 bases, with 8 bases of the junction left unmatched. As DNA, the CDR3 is TGTGCCAGCAGCTTGGGGCCGACAGGGGCCGATAATGAAAAACTGTTTTTT. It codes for CASSLGPTGADNEKLFF.

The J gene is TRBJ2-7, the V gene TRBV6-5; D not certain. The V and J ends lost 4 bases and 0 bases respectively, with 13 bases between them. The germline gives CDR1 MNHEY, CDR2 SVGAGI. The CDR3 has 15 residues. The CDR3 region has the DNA TGTGCCAGCAGTTCCCCCCGGGTAGACTCCTACGAGCAGTACTTC. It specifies CASSSPRVDSYEQYF.

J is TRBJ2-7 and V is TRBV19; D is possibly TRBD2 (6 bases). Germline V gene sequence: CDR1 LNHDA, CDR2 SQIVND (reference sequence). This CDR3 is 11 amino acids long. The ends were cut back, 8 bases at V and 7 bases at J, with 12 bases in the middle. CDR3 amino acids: CASSLGGEQYF. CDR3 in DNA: TGTGCCAGTTCCCTCGGGGGTGAGCAGTACTTC. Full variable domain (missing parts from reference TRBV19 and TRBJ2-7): DGGITQSPKYLFRKEGQNVTLSCEQNLNHDAMYWYRQDPGQGLRLIYYSQIVNDFQKGDIAEGYSVSREKKESFPLTVTSAQKNPTAFYLCASSLGGEQYFGPGTRLTVT.

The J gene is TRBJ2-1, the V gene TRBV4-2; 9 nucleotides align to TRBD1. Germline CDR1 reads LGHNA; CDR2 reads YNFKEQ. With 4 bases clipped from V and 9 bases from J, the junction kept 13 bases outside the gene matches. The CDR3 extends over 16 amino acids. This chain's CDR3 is CASSPVPDRGEGEQFF. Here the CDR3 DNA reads TGTGCCAGCAGCCCCGTCCCGGACAGGGGAGAGGGTGAGCAGTTCTTC.

DNA of the CDR3: TGTGCCACCAGCAGAGACCCGCCGACAGGGGGAGGAAACACCATATATTTT. Amino acid sequence: CATSRDPPTGGGNTIYF. The chain is built from TRBV15 and TRBJ1-3, with 9 bases aligning to TRBD1. V shed 0 bases, J shed 4 bases, and the junction held 7 bases outside the gene matches. The CDR3 sequence is 17 residues long. The germline CDR1 and CDR2 sequences are LNHNV and YYDKDF (reference sequence).

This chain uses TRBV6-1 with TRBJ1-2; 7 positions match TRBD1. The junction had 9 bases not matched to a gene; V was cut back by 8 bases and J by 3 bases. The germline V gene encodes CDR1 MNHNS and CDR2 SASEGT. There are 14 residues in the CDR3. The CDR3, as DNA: TGTGCCAGCTCACCTGACGGGACAGACTATGGCTACACCTTC. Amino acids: CASSPDGTDYGYTF.

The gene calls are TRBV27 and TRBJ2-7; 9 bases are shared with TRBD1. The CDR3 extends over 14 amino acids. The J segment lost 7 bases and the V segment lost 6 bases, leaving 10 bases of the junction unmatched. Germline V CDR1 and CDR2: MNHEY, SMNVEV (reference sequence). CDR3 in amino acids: CASRYTGGGYEQYF. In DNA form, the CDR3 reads TGTGCCAGCAGGTACACAGGGGGCGGATATGAGCAGTACTTC.

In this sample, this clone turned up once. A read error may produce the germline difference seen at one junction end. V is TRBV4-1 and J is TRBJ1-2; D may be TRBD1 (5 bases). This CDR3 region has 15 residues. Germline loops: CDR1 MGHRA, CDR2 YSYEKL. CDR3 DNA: TGCGCCAGCAGCTCCCCTTCCGGGGGTTTGGCTGGCCACACCTTC. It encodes CASSSPSGGLAGHTF.

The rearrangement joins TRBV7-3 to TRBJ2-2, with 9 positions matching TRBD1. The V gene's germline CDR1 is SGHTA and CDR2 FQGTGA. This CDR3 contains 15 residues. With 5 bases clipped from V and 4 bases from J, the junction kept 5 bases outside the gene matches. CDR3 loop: CASSLGQGSTGELFF. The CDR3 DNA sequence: TGTGCCAGCAGCCTAGGACAGGGGAGCACCGGGGAGCTGTTTTTT.

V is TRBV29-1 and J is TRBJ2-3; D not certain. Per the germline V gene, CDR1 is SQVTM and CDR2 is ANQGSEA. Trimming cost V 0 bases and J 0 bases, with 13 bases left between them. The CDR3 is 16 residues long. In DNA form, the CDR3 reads TGCAGCGTTGAAGATCGGTTGAAACTAAGCACAGATACGCAGTATTTT. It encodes CSVEDRLKLSTDTQYF.

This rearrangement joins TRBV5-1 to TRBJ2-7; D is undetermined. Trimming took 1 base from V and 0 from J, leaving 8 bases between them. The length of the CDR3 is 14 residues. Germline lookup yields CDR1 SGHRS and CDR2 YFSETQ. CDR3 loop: CASSLSASSYEQYF. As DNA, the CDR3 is TGCGCCAGCAGCTTGAGCGCAAGCTCCTACGAGCAGTACTTC.

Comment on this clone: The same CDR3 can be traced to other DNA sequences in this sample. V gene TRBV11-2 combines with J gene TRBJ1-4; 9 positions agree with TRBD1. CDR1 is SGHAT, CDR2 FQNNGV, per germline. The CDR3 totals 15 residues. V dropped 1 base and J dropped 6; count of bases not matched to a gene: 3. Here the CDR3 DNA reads TGTGCCAGCAGCTTAGGGGACAGGGATCATGAAAAACTGTTTTTT. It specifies CASSLGDRDHEKLFF.

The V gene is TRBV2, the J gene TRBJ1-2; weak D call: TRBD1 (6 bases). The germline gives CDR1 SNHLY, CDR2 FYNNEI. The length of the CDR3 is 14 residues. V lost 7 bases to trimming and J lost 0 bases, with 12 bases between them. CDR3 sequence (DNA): TGTGCCAGCACAGGGGACCGAACTAACTATGGCTACACCTTC. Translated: CASTGDRTNYGYTF. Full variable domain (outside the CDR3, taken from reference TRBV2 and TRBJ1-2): EPEVTQTPSHQVTQMGQEVILRCVPISNHLYFYWYRQILGQKVEFLVSFYNNEISEKSEIFDDQFSVERPDGSNFTLKIRSTKLEDSAMYFCASTGDRTNYGYTFGSGTRLTVV.

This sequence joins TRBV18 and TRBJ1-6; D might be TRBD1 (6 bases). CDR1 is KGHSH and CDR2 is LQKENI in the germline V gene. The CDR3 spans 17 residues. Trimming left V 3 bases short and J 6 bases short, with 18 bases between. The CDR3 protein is CASSPTPGAVPNSPLHF. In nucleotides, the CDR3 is TGTGCCAGCTCACCTACGCCAGGGGCTGTTCCTAATTCACCCCTCCACTTT.

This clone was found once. The CDR3 here is CASSPSGNSYNEQFF. The CDR3 DNA sequence: TGCGCCAGCAGCCCGAGCGGGAACTCCTACAATGAGCAGTTCTTC. The gene calls are TRBV5-1 and TRBJ2-1; 7 positions agree with TRBD2. CDR3 length equals 15 residues. The ends lost 4 bases at V and 0 bases at J; junction bases unmatched: 4. Germline V gene data show CDR1 as SGHRS and CDR2 as YFSETQ.

The CDR3 DNA sequence: TGTGCCAGCATTCGCGGGGTCTCAGCCTCTGGGGCCAACGTCCTGACTTTC. Translated, it gives CASIRGVSASGANVLTF. The chain joins TRBV9 to TRBJ2-6; D might be TRBD2 (6 bases). The length of the CDR3 is 17 residues. Germline-derived CDR1 and CDR2 are SGDLS and YYNGEE. The germline V and J ends were trimmed by 6 bases and 0 bases, with 16 bases remaining between them.

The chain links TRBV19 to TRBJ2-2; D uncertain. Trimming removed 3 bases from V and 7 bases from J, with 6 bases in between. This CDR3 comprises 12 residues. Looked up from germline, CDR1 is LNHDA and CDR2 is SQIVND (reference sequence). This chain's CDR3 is CASSMFYGELFF. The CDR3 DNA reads TGTGCCAGTAGTATGTTTTACGGGGAGCTGTTTTTT.

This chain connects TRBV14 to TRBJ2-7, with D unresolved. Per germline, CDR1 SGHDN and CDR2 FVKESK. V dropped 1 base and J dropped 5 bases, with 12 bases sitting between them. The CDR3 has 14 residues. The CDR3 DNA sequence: TGTGCCAGCAGCCAAGTCAGACAACCCCACGAGCAGTACTTC. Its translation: CASSQVRQPHEQYF. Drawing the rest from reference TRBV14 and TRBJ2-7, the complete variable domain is EAGVTQFPSHSVIEKGQTVTLRCDPISGHDNLYWYRRVMGKEIKFLLHFVKESKQDESGMPNNRFLAERTGGTYSTLKVQPAELEDSGVYFCASSQVRQPHEQYFGPGTRLTVT.

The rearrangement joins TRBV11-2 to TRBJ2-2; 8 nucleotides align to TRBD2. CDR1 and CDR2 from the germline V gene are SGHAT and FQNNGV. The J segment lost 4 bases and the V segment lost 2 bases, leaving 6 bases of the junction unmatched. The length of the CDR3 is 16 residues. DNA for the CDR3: TGTGCCAGCAGCTTAACTCTGGGGACTAGCACCGGGGAGCTGTTTTTT. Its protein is CASSLTLGTSTGELFF.

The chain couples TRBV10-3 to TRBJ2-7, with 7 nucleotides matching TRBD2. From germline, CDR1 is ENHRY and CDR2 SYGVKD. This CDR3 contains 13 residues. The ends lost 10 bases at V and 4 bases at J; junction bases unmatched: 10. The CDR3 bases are TGTGCCACGTCGGGGGGTCCAGATTACGAGCAGTACTTC. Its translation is CATSGGPDYEQYF.

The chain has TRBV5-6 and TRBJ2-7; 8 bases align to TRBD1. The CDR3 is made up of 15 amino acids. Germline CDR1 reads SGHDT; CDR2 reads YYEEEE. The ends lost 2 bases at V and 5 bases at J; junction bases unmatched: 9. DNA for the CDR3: TGTGCCAGCAGCTTTGCAGGGGGCGGGTTAAACGAGCAGTACTTC. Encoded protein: CASSFAGGGLNEQYF.